Here is one T cell receptor beta chain with its context. This sample was taken from a study of blood T cell repertoires in COVID-19. At the level of the study: The cDNA or gDNA used as material had been derived from T cells, B-cell-depleted T cells, or PBMCs.

Some clones are missing from TCRdb's copy, which holds only in-frame ones; the method was immunoSEQ multiplex PCR. The sample consists of about 75,000 clones, more than 70% of them appearing once. Germline values: CDR1 MGHRA, CDR2 YSYEKL. CDR3 length equals 17 residues. With 0 bases clipped from V and 2 bases from J, the junction kept 8 bases outside the gene matches. Sequenced: peripheral blood. The sequence derives from a human donor in a cohort sampled during active COVID-19. The genes are TRBV4-1 and TRBJ2-7; 9 nucleotides match TRBD2. CDR3 sequence reads: CASSQDGRGGQTYEQYF. The CDR3 DNA follows: TGCGCCAGCAGCCAAGACGGGCGGGGGGGCCAGACCTACGAGCAGTACTTC.